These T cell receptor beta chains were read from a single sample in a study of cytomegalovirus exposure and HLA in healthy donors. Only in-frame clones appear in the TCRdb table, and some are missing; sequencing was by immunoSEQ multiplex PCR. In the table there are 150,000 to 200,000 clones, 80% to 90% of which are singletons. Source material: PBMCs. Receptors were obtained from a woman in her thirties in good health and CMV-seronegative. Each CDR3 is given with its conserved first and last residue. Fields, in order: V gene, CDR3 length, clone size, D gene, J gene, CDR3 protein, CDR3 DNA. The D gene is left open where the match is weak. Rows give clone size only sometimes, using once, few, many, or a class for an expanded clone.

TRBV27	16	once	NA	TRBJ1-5	CASSFLDRIGNQPQHF	TGTGCCAGCAGTTTCCTCGACCGAATTGGAAATCAGCCCCAGCATTTT
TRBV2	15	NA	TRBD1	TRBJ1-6	CASSEYWQGESPLHF	TGTGCCAGCAGTGAATACTGGCAGGGGGAATCACCCCTCCACTTT
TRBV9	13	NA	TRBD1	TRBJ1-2	CASSATGGYGYTF	TGTGCCAGCAGCGCGACAGGGGGCTATGGCTACACCTTC
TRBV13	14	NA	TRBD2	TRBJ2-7	CASSFSGASYEQYF	TGTGCCAGCAGCTTTAGCGGGGCCTCCTACGAGCAGTACTTC
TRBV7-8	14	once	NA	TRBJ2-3	CASSLDRSPDTQYF	TGTGCCAGCAGCTTAGATAGGAGTCCAGATACGCAGTATTTT
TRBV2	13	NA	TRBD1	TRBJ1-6	CASRGTGSSPLHF	TGTGCCAGCAGGGGGACAGGCAGCTCACCCCTCCACTTT
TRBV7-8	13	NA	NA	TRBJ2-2	CAWGASNTGELFF	TGTGCGTGGGGGGCGTCGAACACCGGGGAGCTGTTTTTT
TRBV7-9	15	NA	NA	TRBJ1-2	CASSRTETKRYGYTF	TGTGCCAGCAGTCGGACAGAGACCAAGCGCTATGGCTACACCTTC
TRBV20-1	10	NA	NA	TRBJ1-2	CSATGPPNTF	TGCAGTGCGACGGGACCCCCGAACACCTTC
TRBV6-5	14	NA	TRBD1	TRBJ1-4	CASSWDRGNEKLFF	TGTGCCAGCAGCTGGGACAGGGGTAATGAAAAACTGTTTTTT
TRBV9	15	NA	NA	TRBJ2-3	CASSVDALVTDTQYF	TGTGCCAGCAGCGTAGACGCCCTTGTCACAGATACGCAGTATTTT
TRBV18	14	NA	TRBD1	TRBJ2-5	CASSPPDRRETQYF	TGTGCCAGCTCACCACCGGACAGGAGGGAGACCCAGTACTTC
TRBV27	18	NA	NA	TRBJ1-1	CASSFTTSAEAMNTEAFF	TGTGCCAGCAGTTTCACGACCTCTGCCGAGGCAATGAACACTGAAGCTTTCTTT
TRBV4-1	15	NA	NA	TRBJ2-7	CASSPSVSTGYEQYF	TGCGCCAGCAGCCCATCCGTATCAACTGGCTACGAGCAGTACTTC
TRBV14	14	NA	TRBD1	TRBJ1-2	CASSQRTGVSGYTF	TGTGCCAGCAGCCAACGGACAGGTGTCAGCGGCTACACCTTC
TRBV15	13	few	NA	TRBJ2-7	CATRPPDSYEQYF	TGTGCCACTCGCCCCCCGGACTCGTACGAGCAGTACTTC
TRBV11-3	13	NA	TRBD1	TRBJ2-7	CASSPPTGDEQYF	TGTGCCAGCAGCCCGCCGACAGGGGACGAGCAGTACTTC
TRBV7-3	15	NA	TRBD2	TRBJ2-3	CASSPGASGPDTQYF	TGTGCCAGCAGCCCGGGGGCTAGCGGGCCAGATACGCAGTATTTT
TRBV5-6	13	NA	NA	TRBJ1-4	CASSFTQGGKLFF	TGTGCCAGCAGCTTCACACAGGGAGGAAAACTGTTTTTT
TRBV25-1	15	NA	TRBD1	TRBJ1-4	CASSEWGTGPEKLFF	TGTGCCAGCAGTGAATGGGGGACAGGGCCTGAAAAACTGTTTTTT
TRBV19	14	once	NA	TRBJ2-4	CASSISGGGNIQYF	TGTGCCAGTAGTATCTCAGGGGGAGGAAACATTCAGTACTTC
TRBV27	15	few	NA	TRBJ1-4	CASSLWGVGSEKLFF	TGTGCCAGCAGTTTATGGGGGGTAGGGTCTGAAAAACTGTTTTTT
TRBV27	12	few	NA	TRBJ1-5	CASSSINQPQHF	TGTGCCAGCAGTTCGATAAATCAGCCCCAGCATTTT
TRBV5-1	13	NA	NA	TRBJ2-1	CASSTTGNNEQFF	TGCGCCAGCAGCACCACCGGTAACAATGAGCAGTTCTTC
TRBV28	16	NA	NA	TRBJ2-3	CASSLRKSRSTDTQYF	TGTGCCAGCAGTTTAAGGAAGAGTCGAAGCACAGATACGCAGTATTTT
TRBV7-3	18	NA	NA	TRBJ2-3	CASTLGRGQQTSTDTQYF	TGTGCCAGCACCTTAGGGCGGGGGCAACAGACTAGCACAGATACGCAGTATTTT
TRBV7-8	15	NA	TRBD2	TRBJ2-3	CASSHGTSMADTQYF	TGTGCCAGCAGCCACGGGACTAGCATGGCAGATACGCAGTATTTT
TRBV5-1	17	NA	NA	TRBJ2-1	CASSLVRRREVGGEQFF	TGCGCCAGCAGCTTGGTACGACGTAGGGAAGTTGGTGGAGAGCAGTTCTTC
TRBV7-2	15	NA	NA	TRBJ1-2	CASSLGAERTYGYTF	TGTGCCAGCAGCTTAGGTGCCGAACGAACCTATGGCTACACCTTC
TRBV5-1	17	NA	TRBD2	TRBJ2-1	CASSFLGSGRGYNEQFF	TGCGCCAGCAGCTTTCTAGGTAGCGGGAGGGGGTACAATGAGCAGTTCTTC
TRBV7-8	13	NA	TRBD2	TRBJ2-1	CASSFGGLAGKFF	TGTGCCAGCAGCTTCGGGGGACTAGCGGGAAAGTTCTTC
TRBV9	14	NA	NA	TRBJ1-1	CASSVKGSDTEAFF	TGTGCCAGCAGCGTAAAGGGGTCGGACACTGAAGCTTTCTTT
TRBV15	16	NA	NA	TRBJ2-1	CATSRAGANLLNEQFF	TGTGCCACCAGCAGAGCGGGAGCGAACCTACTCAATGAGCAGTTCTTC
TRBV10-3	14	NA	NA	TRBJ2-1	CAISEVARGNEQFF	TGTGCCATCAGTGAAGTAGCGAGGGGCAATGAGCAGTTCTTC
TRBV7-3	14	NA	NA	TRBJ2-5	CASSPTSWGETQYF	TGTGCCAGCAGCCCGACGTCTTGGGGGGAGACCCAGTACTTC
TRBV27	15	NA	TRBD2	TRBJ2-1	CASGSDGRAPNEQFF	TGTGCCAGCGGTTCTGACGGGAGGGCCCCCAATGAGCAGTTCTTC
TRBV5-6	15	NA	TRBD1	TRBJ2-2	CASSGGQGATGELFF	TGTGCCAGCAGCGGCGGACAGGGGGCTACCGGGGAGCTGTTTTTT